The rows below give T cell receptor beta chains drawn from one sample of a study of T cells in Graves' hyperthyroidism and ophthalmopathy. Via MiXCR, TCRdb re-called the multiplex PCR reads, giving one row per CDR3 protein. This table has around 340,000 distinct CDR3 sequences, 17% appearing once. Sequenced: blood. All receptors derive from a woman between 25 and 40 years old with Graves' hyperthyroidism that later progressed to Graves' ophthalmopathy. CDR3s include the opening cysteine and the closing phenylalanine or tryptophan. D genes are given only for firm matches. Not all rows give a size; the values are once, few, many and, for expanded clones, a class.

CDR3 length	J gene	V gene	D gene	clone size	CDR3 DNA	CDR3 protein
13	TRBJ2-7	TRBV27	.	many	TGTGCCAGCAGCCCTTACCTCAACTACGAGCAGTACTTC	CASSPYLNYEQYF
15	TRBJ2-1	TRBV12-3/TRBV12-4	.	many	TGTGCCAGCAGTTTTCTCGGGAGTGGTCGCAATGAGCAGTTCTTC	CASSFLGSGRNEQFF
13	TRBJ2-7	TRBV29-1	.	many	TGCAGCGTTGAATACGGGCAGCGCTACGAGCAGTACTTC	CSVEYGQRYEQYF
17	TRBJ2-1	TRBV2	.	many	TGTGCCAGCAGCACCAGGGTCGCTAGCGTGCGAACGCATGAGCAGTTCTTC	CASSTRVASVRTHEQFF
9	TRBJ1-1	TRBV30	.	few	TGTGCCTGGACGACTGAAGCTTTCTTT	CAWTTEAFF
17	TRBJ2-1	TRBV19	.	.	TGTGCCAGTAGTCGGGACGGAGGCGAGAGCTCCTACAATGAGCAGTTCTTC	CASSRDGGESSYNEQFF
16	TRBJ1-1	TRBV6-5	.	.	TGTGCCAGCAGTTACCGACTCCAGGGTAAGAACACTGAAGCTTTCTTT	CASSYRLQGKNTEAFF
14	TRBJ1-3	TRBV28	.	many	TGTGCCAGCAGATTTGAAGGGTTTGGAAACACCATATATTTT	CASRFEGFGNTIYF
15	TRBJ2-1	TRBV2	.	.	TGTGCCAGCAGTGAAGAGGGGGGAGCCTACAATGAGCAGTTCTTC	CASSEEGGAYNEQFF
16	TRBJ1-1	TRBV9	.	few	TGTGCCAGCAGCGTAGCTGAATACCCCCAGTCCACTGAAGCTTTCTTT	CASSVAEYPQSTEAFF
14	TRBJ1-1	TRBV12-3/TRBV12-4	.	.	TGTGCCAGCAGCCCCCGGACGGGGAGGACTGAAGCTTTCTTT	CASSPRTGRTEAFF
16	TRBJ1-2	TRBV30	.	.	TGTGCCTGCCATGGCGTGTCGGGGGCACCTATCTATGGCTACACCTTC	CACHGVSGAPIYGYTF
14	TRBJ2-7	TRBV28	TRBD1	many	TGTGCCAGCAGTACCGGACAGGGGCTCTACGAGCAGTACTTC	CASSTGQGLYEQYF
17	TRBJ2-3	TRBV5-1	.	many	TGCGCCAGCAGCTTCCCAAGTTCCCCCGAGGGCACAGATACGCAGTATTTT	CASSFPSSPEGTDTQYF
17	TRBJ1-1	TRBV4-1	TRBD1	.	TGCGCCAGCAGCCAAGGGGGGACAGGGGGCGGGAACACTGAAGCTTTCTTT	CASSQGGTGGGNTEAFF
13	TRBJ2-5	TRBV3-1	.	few	TGTGCCAGCAGCCTAACTAGGCAAGAGACCCAGTACTTC	CASSLTRQETQYF
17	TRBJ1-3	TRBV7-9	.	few	TGTGCCAGCAGCTTGTACCGAGATATTCGCTCTGGAAACACCATATATTTT	CASSLYRDIRSGNTIYF
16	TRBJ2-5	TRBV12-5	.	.	TGTGCTAGTGGCGGGACGGATTTTATGTCACAAGAGACCCAGTACTTC	CASGGTDFMSQETQYF
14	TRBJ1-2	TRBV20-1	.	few	TGCAGTGCTAGAGGGCCAGGTACCTTACGGGGCTACACCTTC	CSARGPGTLRGYTF
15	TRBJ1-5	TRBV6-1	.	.	TGTGCCAGCAGTTCGCAGGGAGGAGGCAATCAGCCCCAGCATTTT	CASSSQGGGNQPQHF
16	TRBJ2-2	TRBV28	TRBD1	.	TGTGCCAGCAGCAACCCCGGGACAGGGGGCCTCGGGGAGCTGTTTTTT	CASSNPGTGGLGELFF
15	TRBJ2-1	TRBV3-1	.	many	TGTGCCAGCAGCCAAACCACAATCGAGGCGAATGAGCAGTTCTTC	CASSQTTIEANEQFF
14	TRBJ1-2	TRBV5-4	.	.	TGTGCCAGCAGCTTGATCGGGGAAGCCTATGGCTACACCTTC	CASSLIGEAYGYTF
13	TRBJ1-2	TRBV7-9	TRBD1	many	TGTGCCAGCAGCACGAGGGACAGGGCTGGCTACACCTTC	CASSTRDRAGYTF
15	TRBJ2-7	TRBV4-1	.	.	TGCGCCAGCACGCCGGGTGGCAGGGGTCATTCCGAGCAGTACTTC	CASTPGGRGHSEQYF
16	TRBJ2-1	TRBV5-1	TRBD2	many	TGCGCCAGCAGCCTCTGGGGACTAGTCCAGTCCAATGAGCAGTTCTTC	CASSLWGLVQSNEQFF
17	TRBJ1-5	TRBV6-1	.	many	TGTGCCAGCAGACAGTGGAGTTTGGGGGGCAACAATCAGCCCCAGCATTTT	CASRQWSLGGNNQPQHF
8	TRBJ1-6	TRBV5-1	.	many	TGCGCCAGCACACCCCTCCACTTT	CASTPLHF
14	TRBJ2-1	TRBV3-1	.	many	TGTGCCAGCAGCCAAGAAGGCGAGGGGTATGAGCAGTTCTTC	CASSQEGEGYEQFF
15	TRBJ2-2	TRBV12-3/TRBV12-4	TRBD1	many	TGTGCCAGCAGTGGACAGGGGGATGATACCGGGGAGCTGTTTTTT	CASSGQGDDTGELFF
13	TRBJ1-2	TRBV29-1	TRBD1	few	TGCAGCGTTGACGGACAGGGTGGCTATGGCTACACCTTC	CSVDGQGGYGYTF
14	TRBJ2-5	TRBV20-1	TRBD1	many	TGCAGTGCTAGGATGACGACAGGGGCCGAGACCCAGTACTTC	CSARMTTGAETQYF
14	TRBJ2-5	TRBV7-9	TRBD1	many	TGTGCCAGCAGCTTTACAGGGGGCTTGGAGACCCAGTACTTC	CASSFTGGLETQYF
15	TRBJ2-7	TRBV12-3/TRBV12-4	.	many	TGTGCCAGCAGCCTACCGGACTACCTAACGTACGAGCAGTACTTC	CASSLPDYLTYEQYF
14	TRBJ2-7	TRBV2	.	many	TGTGCCAGCAGTGAACCCGGACACTTCTACGAGCAGTACTTC	CASSEPGHFYEQYF
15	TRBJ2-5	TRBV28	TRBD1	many	TGTGCCAGCAGTTTACGGACAGGGGGGATGGAGACCCAGTACTTC	CASSLRTGGMETQYF
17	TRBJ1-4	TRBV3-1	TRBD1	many	TGTGCCAGCAGCCAAGAAGGGGCAGGGGGCGATAATGAAAAACTGTTTTTT	CASSQEGAGGDNEKLFF
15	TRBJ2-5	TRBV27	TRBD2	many	TGTGCCAGCAACCTAGCGGGAGGGCCTTGGGAGACCCAGTACTTC	CASNLAGGPWETQYF
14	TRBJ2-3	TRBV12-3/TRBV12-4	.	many	TGTGCCAGCAGTTTAGTCAGTAGCACAGATACGCAGTATTTT	CASSLVSSTDTQYF
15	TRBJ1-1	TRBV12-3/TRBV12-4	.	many	TGTGCCAGCAGTCACGGAGAAGGGGCAGGGGTTGAAGCTTTCTTT	CASSHGEGAGVEAFF
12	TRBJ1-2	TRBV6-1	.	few	TGTGCCTCAGCCCGGTCCTCTTGGGGCTACACCTTC	CASARSSWGYTF
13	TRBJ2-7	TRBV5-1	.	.	TGCGCCAGCAGCTTGGGTTCCCAGTACGAGCAGTACTTC	CASSLGSQYEQYF
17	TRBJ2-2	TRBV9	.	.	TGTGCCAGCAGCGTAGGCATAGGGTTCGGGGGAACCGGGGAGCTGTTTTTT	CASSVGIGFGGTGELFF
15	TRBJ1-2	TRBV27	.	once	TGTGCCAGCAGTCTAATGGGACGGGGTCTATATGGCTACACCTTC	CASSLMGRGLYGYTF
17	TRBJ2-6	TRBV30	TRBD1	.	TGTGCCTGGAGTAGGGGACAGGGAGTCTCAGGGGCCAACGTCCTGACTTTC	CAWSRGQGVSGANVLTF
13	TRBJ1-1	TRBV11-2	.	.	TGTGCCGGCAGTTCGGGGGCCCCCACTGAAGCTTTCTTT	CAGSSGAPTEAFF
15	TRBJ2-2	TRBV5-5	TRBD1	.	TGTGCCAGCAGCCTCGGACAGGGGGCTATCGGGGAGCTGTTTTTT	CASSLGQGAIGELFF
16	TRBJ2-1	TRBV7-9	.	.	TGTGCCAGCAGCTTAGGCGTAGCGGTTGAGGAGAATGAGCAGTTCTTC	CASSLGVAVEENEQFF
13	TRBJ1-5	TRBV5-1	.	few	TGCGCCAGCAGCTTGGCGGGAGGGCACCCCCAGCATTTT	CASSLAGGHPQHF
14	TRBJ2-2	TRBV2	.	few	TGTGCCAGCAGTGAAACAGAGTCAACCGGGGAGCTGTTTTTT	CASSETESTGELFF
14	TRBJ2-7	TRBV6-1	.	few	TGTGCCAGCAAAATACAGGGCAAAGGTTACGAGCAGTACTTC	CASKIQGKGYEQYF
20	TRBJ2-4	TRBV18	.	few	TGTGCCAGCTCGCCGAACACCCCGGGATCCCTTCGACTAGCCAAAAACATTCAGTACTTC	CASSPNTPGSLRLAKNIQYF
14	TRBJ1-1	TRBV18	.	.	TGTGCCAGCTCACCCACGCCAGAAAACACTGAAGCTTTCTTT	CASSPTPENTEAFF
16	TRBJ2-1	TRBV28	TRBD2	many	TGTGCCAGCAGTTTAGCAAGCGGGGGCTCCTACAATGAGCAGTTCTTC	CASSLASGGSYNEQFF
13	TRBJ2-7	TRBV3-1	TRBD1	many	TGTGCCAGCAGCTACGACAGGGGGCACGAGCAGTACTTC	CASSYDRGHEQYF
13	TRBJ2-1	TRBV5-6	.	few	TGTGCCAGCAGCTTGGACCCATCCAATGAGCAGTTCTTC	CASSLDPSNEQFF
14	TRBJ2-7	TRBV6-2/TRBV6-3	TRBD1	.	TGTGCCAGCAGGCTGGGACAGGGGCACTACGAGCAGTACTTC	CASRLGQGHYEQYF
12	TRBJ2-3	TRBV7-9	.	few	TGTGCCAGCAGCTCCGATAGGGCGACGCAGTATTTT	CASSSDRATQYF
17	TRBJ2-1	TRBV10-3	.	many	TGTGCCACCTCACTCCGCCGCGGGGCATACTCCTACAATGAGCAGTTCTTC	CATSLRRGAYSYNEQFF
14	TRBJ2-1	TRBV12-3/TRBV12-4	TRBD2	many	TGTGCCAGCAGTTTGCTAGCGGGGGGAAATGAGCAGTTCTTC	CASSLLAGGNEQFF